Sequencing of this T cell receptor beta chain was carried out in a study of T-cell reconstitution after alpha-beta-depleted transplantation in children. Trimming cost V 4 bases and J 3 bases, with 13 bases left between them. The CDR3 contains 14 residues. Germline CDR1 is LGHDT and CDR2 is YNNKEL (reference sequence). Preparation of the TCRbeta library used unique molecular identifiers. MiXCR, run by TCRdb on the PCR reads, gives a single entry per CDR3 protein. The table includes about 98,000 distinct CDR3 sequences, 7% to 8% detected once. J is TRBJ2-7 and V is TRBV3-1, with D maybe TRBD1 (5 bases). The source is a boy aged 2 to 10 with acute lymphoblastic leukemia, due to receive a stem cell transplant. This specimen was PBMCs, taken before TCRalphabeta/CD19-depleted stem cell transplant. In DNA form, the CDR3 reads TGTGCCAGCAGCCCGACCCCCGACAGCTACGAGCAGTACTTC. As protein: CASSPTPDSYEQYF.